The present T cell receptor (beta chain) was sequenced within a study of T-cell reconstitution after alpha-beta-depleted transplantation in children. This clonotype appeared once. The CDR3 has 15 residues. Germline V lookup: CDR1 LNHDA, CDR2 SQIVND (reference sequence). Trimming took off 5 bases at V and 6 bases at J, with 17 bases between the two ends. TCRbeta library construction was performed incorporating unique molecular identifiers. TCRdb reprocessed the PCR reads via MiXCR and lists one record per CDR3 protein. The table records over 150,000 distinct CDR3 sequences, approximately 14% of them present only once.

The TCR was taken from a human donor who donated a stem cell graft to a child with acute lymphoblastic leukemia. The chain joins TRBV19 to TRBJ2-1; possible D gene TRBD1, 5 bases. The material was PBMCs from the stem cell graft donor, obtained from the stem cell graft. CDR3 DNA: TGTGCCAGTAGTTCAAGTGGCCAGGGTCTCAATGAGCAGTTCTTC. This gives the protein CASSSSGQGLNEQFF.